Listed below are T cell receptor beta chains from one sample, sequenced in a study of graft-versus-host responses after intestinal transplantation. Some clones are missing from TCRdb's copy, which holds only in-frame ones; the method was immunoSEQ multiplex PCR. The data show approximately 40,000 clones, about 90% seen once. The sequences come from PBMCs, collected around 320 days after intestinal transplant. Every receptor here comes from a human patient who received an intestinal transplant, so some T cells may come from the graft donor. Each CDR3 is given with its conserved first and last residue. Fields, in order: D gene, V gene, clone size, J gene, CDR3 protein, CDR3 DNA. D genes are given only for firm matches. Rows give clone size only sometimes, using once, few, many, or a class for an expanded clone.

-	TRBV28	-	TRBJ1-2	CASRLTNYGYTF	TGTGCCAGCAGACTAACTAACTATGGCTACACCTTC
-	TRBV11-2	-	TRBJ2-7	CASSLVGRAYEQYF	TGTGCCAGCAGCTTAGTAGGCAGAGCCTACGAGCAGTACTTC
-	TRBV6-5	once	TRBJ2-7	CASSQGGGDSPNF	TGTGCCAGCAGTCAAGGTGGGGGGGACAGCCCGAACTTC
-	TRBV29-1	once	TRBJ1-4	CSVITPTNEKLFF	TGCAGCGTTATTACCCCAACTAATGAAAAACTGTTTTTT
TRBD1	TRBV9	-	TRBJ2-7	CASSLDRGSSEQYF	TGTGCCAGCAGCCTGGACAGGGGATCTAGTGAGCAGTACTTC
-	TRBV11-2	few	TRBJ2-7	CASSDYEQYF	TGTGCCAGCAGCGACTACGAGCAGTACTTC
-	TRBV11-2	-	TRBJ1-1	CASSLDFGSIEAFF	TGTGCCAGCAGCTTAGATTTCGGTTCTATTGAAGCTTTCTTT
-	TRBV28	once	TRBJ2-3	CASSSLGGITDTQYF	TGTGCCAGCAGCTCCCTCGGCGGTATCACAGATACGCAGTATTTT
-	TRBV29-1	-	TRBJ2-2	CSVTGNTGELFF	TGCAGCGTTACAGGGAACACCGGGGAGCTGTTTTTT
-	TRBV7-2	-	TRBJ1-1	CASSLTKPNTEAFF	TGTGCCAGCAGCTTAACCAAACCGAACACTGAAGCTTTCTTT
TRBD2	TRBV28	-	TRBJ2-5	CASSSLAGERETQYF	TGTGCCAGCAGTTCCTTAGCGGGAGAGCGAGAGACCCAGTACTTC
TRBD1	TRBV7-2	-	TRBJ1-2	CASSPGTGLYGYTF	TGTGCCAGCAGCCCGGGGACAGGGCTCTATGGCTACACCTTC
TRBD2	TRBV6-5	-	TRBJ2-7	CASSRFSGGTYEQYF	TGTGCCAGCAGTCGATTTAGCGGGGGCACCTACGAGCAGTACTTC
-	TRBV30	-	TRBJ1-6	CAWSPGLNSPLHF	TGTGCCTGGAGTCCGGGGCTTAATTCACCCCTCCACTTT
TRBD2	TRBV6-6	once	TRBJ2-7	CASSRTSGSSYEQYF	TGTGCCAGCAGTAGGACTAGCGGCAGCTCCTACGAGCAGTACTTC
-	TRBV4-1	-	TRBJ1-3	CASSQETSGNTIYF	TGCGCCAGCAGCCAAGAAACCTCTGGAAACACCATATATTTT
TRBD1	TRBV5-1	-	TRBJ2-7	CASRRQGLDEQYF	TGCGCCAGTCGCAGACAGGGTTTGGACGAGCAGTACTTC
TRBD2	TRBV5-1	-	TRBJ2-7	CASSLASGGDEQYF	TGCGCCAGCAGCTTGGCTAGCGGGGGCGACGAGCAGTACTTC
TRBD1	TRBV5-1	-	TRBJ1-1	CASSLSGTENTEAFF	TGCGCCAGCAGCTTGTCCGGGACAGAAAACACTGAAGCTTTCTTT
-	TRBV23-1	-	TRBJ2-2	CASREGANTGELFF	TGCGCCAGCAGAGAGGGAGCTAACACCGGGGAGCTGTTTTTT
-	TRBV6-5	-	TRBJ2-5	CASSYSGGKTQYF	TGTGCCAGCAGTTACTCGGGGGGAAAGACCCAGTACTTC
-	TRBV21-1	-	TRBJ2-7	CASSSGNAYEQYF	TGTGCCAGCAGCTCAGGGAACGCCTACGAGCAGTACTTC